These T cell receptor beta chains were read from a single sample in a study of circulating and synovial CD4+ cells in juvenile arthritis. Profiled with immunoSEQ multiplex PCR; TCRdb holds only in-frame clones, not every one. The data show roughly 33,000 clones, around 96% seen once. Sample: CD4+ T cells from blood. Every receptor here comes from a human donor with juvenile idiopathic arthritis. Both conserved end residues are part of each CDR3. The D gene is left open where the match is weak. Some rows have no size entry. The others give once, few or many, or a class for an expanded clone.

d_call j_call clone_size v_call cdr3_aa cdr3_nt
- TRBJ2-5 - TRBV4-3 CASSQVAGQGWETQYF TGCGCCAGCAGCCAAGTGGCCGGGCAGGGATGGGAGACCCAGTACTTC
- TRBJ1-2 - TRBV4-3 CASSQDLTGPGGYTF TGCGCCAGCAGCCAAGATCTGACAGGACCGGGGGGCTACACCTTC
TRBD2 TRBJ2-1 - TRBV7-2 CASSLRTSGTTYNEQFF TGTGCCAGCAGCCTCCGGACTAGCGGGACCACCTACAATGAGCAGTTCTTC
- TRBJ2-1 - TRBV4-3 CASSLGLRGEQFF TGCGCCAGCAGCCTCGGACTCCGTGGTGAGCAGTTCTTC
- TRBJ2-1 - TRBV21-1 CASSEWTGGRDEQFF TGTGCCAGCAGCGAGTGGACGGGAGGGCGCGATGAGCAGTTCTTC
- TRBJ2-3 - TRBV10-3 CAIRLQGGSTDTQYF TGTGCCATCAGGCTACAGGGTGGGTCCACAGATACGCAGTATTTT
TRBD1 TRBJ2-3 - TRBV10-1 CASRYLHRGCADTQYF TGCGCCAGCAGATACCTACACAGGGGTTGCGCAGATACGCAGTATTTT
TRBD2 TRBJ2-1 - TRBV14 CASSPTSLGEQFF TGTGCCAGCAGCCCGACTAGCCTTGGTGAGCAGTTCTTC
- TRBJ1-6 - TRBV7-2 CASSLNRSSYNSPLHF TGTGCCAGCAGCCTCAACAGGAGCTCCTATAATTCCCCCCTCCACTTT
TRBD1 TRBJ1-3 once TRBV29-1 CSVSTRLRDSSDTIYF TGCAGCGTCAGCACTAGACTACGGGACAGTAGCGACACCATATATTTT
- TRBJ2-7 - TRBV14 CASSHSSYLYEQYF TGTGCCAGCAGCCACTCTAGTTACTTATACGAGCAGTACTTC
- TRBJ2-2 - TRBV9 CASSGQVGLVGTGELFF TGTGCCAGCAGCGGTCAGGTGGGGCTCGTCGGAACCGGGGAGCTGTTTTTT
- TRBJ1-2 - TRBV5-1 CASSLNREYGYTF TGCGCCAGCAGCTTAAATAGGGAGTATGGCTACACCTTC
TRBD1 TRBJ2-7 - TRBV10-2 CASSWDSTYEQYF TGCGCCAGCAGTTGGGACAGCACCTACGAGCAGTACTTC
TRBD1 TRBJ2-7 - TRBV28 CASSSWTGATYEQYF TGTGCCAGCAGTTCCTGGACAGGGGCTACCTACGAGCAGTACTTC
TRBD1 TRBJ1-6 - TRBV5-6 CASSSGDRGSSPLHF TGTGCCAGCAGCTCCGGGGACAGGGGTAGTTCACCCCTCCACTTT
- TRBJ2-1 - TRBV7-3 CASSPPGGYYNEQFF TGTGCCAGCAGCCCCCCAGGCGGGTATTACAATGAGCAGTTCTTC
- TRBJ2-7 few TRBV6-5 CASSYRDKGSYEQYF TGTGCCAGCAGTTACAGGGACAAGGGGTCCTACGAGCAGTACTTC
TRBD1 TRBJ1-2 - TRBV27 CASSQGTAPNYGYTF TGTGCCAGCAGTCAAGGGACAGCGCCCAACTATGGCTACACCTTC
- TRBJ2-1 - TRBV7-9 CASSLAGGSGEQFF TGTGCCAGCAGCTTAGCTGGGGGGTCAGGGGAGCAGTTCTTC
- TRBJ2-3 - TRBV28 CASSSHRYDTQYF TGTGCCAGCAGTTCTCACAGGTACGATACGCAGTATTTT
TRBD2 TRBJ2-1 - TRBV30 CAWTRPGTNRNEQFF TGTGCCTGGACCCGACCCGGGACTAACAGAAATGAGCAGTTCTTC
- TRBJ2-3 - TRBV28 CASSFQSGTQYF TGTGCCAGCAGTTTCCAGTCAGGTACGCAGTATTTT
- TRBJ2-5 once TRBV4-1 CASSQDTVQETQYF TGCGCCAGCAGCCAAGATACAGTCCAAGAGACCCAGTACTTC
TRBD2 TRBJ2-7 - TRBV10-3 CAISESAGGSYEQYF TGTGCCATCAGTGAGTCTGCGGGAGGCTCCTACGAGCAGTACTTC
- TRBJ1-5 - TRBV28 CASSYSRNQPQHF TGTGCCAGCAGTTATAGCCGAAATCAGCCCCAGCATTTT
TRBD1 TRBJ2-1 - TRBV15 CATSLVPGGIGTYNEQFF TGTGCCACCAGCCTTGTGCCAGGGGGCATTGGAACCTACAATGAGCAGTTCTTC
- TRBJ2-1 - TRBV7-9 CASSPRGSRIEQFF TGTGCCAGCAGCCCCCGCGGGTCTCGCATTGAGCAGTTCTTC